Listed here are 8 T cell receptor beta chains from one sample, sequenced in a study of PD-1 blockade in classical Hodgkin lymphoma (dated by TCRdb to about 2020). The time point tag for this specimen amounts to: cycle 2 day 1 (C2D1) of nivolumab. Every trial patient had relapsed following autologous stem cell transplantation, and prior brentuximab vedotin exposure was what differed among cohorts A, B and C. Library preparation was by the immunoSEQ multiplex PCR assay. As stored in TCRdb, this immuneACCESS dataset retains in-frame rearrangements with V and J assigned. A fraction of the clones does not appear; measured against another copy, unresolved V genes explain less than half of the discrepancy, and the remainder lacks a known reason. This sample gives about 58,000 clones in total; approximately 89% of them show up just once. About 10% of the sample is held by the ten biggest clonotypes. Sequences were derived from peripheral blood mononuclear cells (PBMCs), sampled before the second cycle of nivolumab. The receptor set was obtained from a human donor with classical Hodgkin lymphoma.

CDR3 loop: CASSSYPGNTIYF. In DNA form, the CDR3 reads TGTGCCAGCTCTAGCTACCCTGGAAACACCATATATTTT. The genes are TRBV5-6 and TRBJ1-3; no firm D call. This CDR3 comprises 13 residues. The germline V and J ends were trimmed by 7 bases and 2 bases, with 10 bases remaining between them. Germline V lookup: CDR1 SGHDT, CDR2 YYEEEE. The full variable domain, in which reference TRBV5-6 and TRBJ1-3 provide the parts outside the CDR3, is DAGVTQSPTHLIKTRGQQVTLRCSPKSGHDTVSWYQQALGQGPQFIFQYYEEEERQRGNFPDRFSGHQFPNYSSELNVNALLLGDSALYLCASSSYPGNTIYFGEGSWLTVV.

This sequence joins TRBV7-8 and TRBJ1-1; 8 bases are a match to TRBD1. Germline values: CDR1 SGHVS, CDR2 FQNEAQ. V trimming: 2 bases; J trimming: 1 base; junction bases outside the gene matches: 6. The CDR3 length is 16 residues. CDR3 residues: CASSLKDRAENTEAFF. CDR3 DNA: TGTGCCAGCAGCTTAAAGGACAGGGCCGAGAACACTGAAGCTTTCTTT.

V is TRBV29-1 and J is TRBJ2-7; 10 bases line up with TRBD1. V shed 6 bases and J 7 bases; nucleotides not matched to a gene: 6. Germline V gene data show CDR1 as SQVTM and CDR2 as ANQGSEA. The CDR3 extends over 12 amino acids. The DNA of the CDR3 is TGCAGCGTCAGACAGGGGGCAGGGGAGCAGTACTTC. Amino acid sequence: CSVRQGAGEQYF.

The chain links TRBV6-6 to TRBJ1-1, with a possible D match to TRBD1 (6 bases). The germline V and J ends were trimmed by 6 bases and 2 bases, with 10 bases remaining between them. CDR1 is MNHNY, CDR2 SVGAGI, per germline (reference sequence). The CDR3 consists of 13 residues. CDR3 sequence: CASSKGTNTEAFF. In DNA form, the CDR3 reads TGTGCCAGCAGCAAAGGGACAAACACTGAAGCTTTCTTT.

V and J are TRBV5-1 and TRBJ2-3; unclear D gene. This CDR3 has 15 residues. Trimming took 5 bases from V and 0 from J, leaving 13 bases between them. Germline loops: CDR1 SGHRS, CDR2 YFSETQ. The CDR3 sequence is CASRSDSTSTDTQYF. CDR3 in DNA: TGCGCCAGCAGGTCTGACTCGACTAGCACAGATACGCAGTATTTT.

This clone was counted once. The V and J genes are TRBV29-1 and TRBJ1-1; D remains ambiguous. The germline CDR1 and CDR2 sequences are SQVTM and ANQGSEA. This CDR3 comprises 12 residues. The germline V and J ends were trimmed by 4 bases and 1 base, with 7 bases remaining between them. The CDR3 DNA sequence: TGCAGCGTTGTGAGGGAGAACACTGAAGCTTTCTTT. Encoded protein: CSVVRENTEAFF.

The chain recombines TRBV19 with TRBJ2-7; 10 positions match TRBD2. The CDR3 has 11 amino acids. Germline V CDR1 and CDR2: LNHDA, SQIVND (reference sequence). Trimming at V came to 11 bases and at J to 5 bases, leaving 3 bases not matched to a gene. The CDR3 DNA follows: TGTGCCTCTAGCGGGAGCCACGAGCAGTACTTC. It is translated as CASSGSHEQYF. Full variable domain (missing parts from reference TRBV19 and TRBJ2-7): DGGITQSPKYLFRKEGQNVTLSCEQNLNHDAMYWYRQDPGQGLRLIYYSQIVNDFQKGDIAEGYSVSREKKESFPLTVTSAQKNPTAFYLCASSGSHEQYFGPGTRLTVT.

The chain employs TRBV25-1 and TRBJ2-5, with TRBD2 matching over 9 bases. Germline V gene sequence: CDR1 MGHDK, CDR2 SYGVNS. This CDR3 spans 18 amino acids. V dropped 0 bases and J dropped 0; count of bases not matched to a gene: 8. Written as DNA, the CDR3 is TGTGCCAGCAGTGAATATCTTGGGAGCGGGAGGAACCAAGAGACCCAGTACTTC. This sequence encodes CASSEYLGSGRNQETQYF.